This T cell receptor (beta chain) emerged from a study of identical twins. Germline CDR1 MNHNS, CDR2 SASEGT. V was cut by 6 bases and J by 3 bases, with 17 bases left in between. CDR3 length: 15 amino acids. This clonotype was seen a handful of times. TCRdb re-called the 5' RACE reads with MiXCR, one entry per CDR3 protein. This table has around 480,000 distinct CDR3 sequences, around 14% appearing once. This same sample was also taken into another study, of yellow fever vaccine responses in identical twins. That paper states: Vaccine-induced T cell responses in twins were reportedly observed to appear partly convergent, partly personalized.

This TCR derives from a woman aged 18-35 years in good health. Input material: CD4+ T cells sorted from blood. This chain uses TRBV6-1 with TRBJ2-5, with D tentatively TRBD1 or TRBD2 (5 bases each). In nucleotides, the CDR3 is TGTGCCAGCAGGAAGGGACGAGCAGACGAAGAGACCCAGTACTTC. As protein: CASRKGRADEETQYF.